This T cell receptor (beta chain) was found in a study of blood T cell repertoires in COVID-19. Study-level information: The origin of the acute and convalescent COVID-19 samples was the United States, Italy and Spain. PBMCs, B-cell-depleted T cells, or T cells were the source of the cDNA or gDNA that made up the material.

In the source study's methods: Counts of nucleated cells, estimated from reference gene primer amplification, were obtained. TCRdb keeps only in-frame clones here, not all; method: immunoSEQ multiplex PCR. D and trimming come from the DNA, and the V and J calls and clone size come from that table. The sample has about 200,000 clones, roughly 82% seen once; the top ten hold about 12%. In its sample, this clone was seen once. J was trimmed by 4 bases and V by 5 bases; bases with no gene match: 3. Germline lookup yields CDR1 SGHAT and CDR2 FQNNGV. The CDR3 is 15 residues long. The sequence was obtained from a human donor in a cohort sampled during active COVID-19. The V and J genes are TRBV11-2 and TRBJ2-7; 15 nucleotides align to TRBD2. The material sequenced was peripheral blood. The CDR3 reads CASSRGTSGRYEQYF. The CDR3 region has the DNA TGTGCCAGCAGCCGCGGGACTAGCGGGAGGTACGAGCAGTACTTC.